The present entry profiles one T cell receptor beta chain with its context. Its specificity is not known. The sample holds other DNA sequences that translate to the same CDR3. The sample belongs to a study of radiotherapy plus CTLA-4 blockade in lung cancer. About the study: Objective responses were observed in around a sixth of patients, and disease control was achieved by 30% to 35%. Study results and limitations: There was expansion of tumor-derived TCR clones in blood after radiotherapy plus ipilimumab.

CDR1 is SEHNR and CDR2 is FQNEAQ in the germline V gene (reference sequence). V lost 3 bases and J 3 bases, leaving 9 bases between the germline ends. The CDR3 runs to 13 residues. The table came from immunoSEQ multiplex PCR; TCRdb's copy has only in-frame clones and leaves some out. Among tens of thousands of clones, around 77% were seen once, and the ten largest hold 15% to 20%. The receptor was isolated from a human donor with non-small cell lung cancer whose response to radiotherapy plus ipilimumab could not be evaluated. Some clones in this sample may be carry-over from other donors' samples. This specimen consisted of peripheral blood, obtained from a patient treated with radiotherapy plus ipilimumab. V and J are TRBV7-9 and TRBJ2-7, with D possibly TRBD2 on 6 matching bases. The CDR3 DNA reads TGTGCCAGCAGCTTGGCCGGGGGCTACGAGCAGTACTTC. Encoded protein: CASSLAGGYEQYF.